This TCR beta chain was recorded in a study of T-cell memory formation after mild COVID-19. Germline CDR1 SGHDT, CDR2 YYEEEE. Trimming took 4 bases from V and 5 from J, leaving 16 bases between them. The CDR3 loop spans 15 amino acids. Each CDR3 protein gets one entry after TCRdb re-called the 5' RACE reads with MiXCR. The profile shows around 340,000 distinct CDR3 sequences, approximately 15% of them singletons. V is TRBV5-6 and J is TRBJ2-1, with D perhaps given as TRBD1 or TRBD2 (5 bases each). The sequenced material came from PBMCs or a T cell subset sorted from them (not recorded which). The TCR comes from a man aged 18 to 30 who had mild COVID-19 (a few samples of this study predate the infection). Cell type and time point are not known. The CDR3 loop reads CASSPGWGTDNEQFF. DNA for the CDR3: TGTGCCAGCAGCCCTGGGTGGGGGACCGACAATGAGCAGTTCTTC.